The 26 T cell receptor beta chains given below trace back to one sample, sequenced in a study of OX40 agonist ivuxolimab in advanced cancers. Sequenced by immunoSEQ multiplex PCR; TCRdb stores in-frame clones only, minus some. The sample records more than 50,000 clones, 84% being singletons. The source material was CD4+ or CD8+ T cells sorted from blood, sampled in a trial of the OX40 agonist ivuxolimab. The receptors come from an adult with an advanced solid tumor such as melanoma, head and neck, liver or kidney cancer.

V is TRBV7-3 and J is TRBJ2-2; D is undetermined. Germline CDR1 and CDR2: SGHTA and FQGTGA. Trimming shortened V by 0 bases and J by 6 bases, and 5 bases separated the two germline ends. The CDR3 covers 13 residues. Here the CDR3 DNA reads TGTGCCAGCAGCTTAACAGGGCCCGGGGAGCTGTTTTTT. Protein product: CASSLTGPGELFF.

This clone was observed a single time. This chain joins TRBV6-5 and TRBJ1-1; 7 nucleotides agree with TRBD1. Germline V gives CDR1 MNHEY, CDR2 SVGAGI. The CDR3 spans 13 residues. Trimming removed 5 bases from V and 4 bases from J; junction bases left unmatched: 4. The CDR3 protein is CASSNRDSTEAFF. The CDR3 nucleotides read TGTGCCAGCAGTAACCGGGACAGCACTGAAGCTTTCTTT.

The CDR3 DNA reads TGTGCCAGCAGGTATCAGGGGGAGCTTTCACCCCTCCACTTT. Translation gives CASRYQGELSPLHF. The chain joins TRBV5-5 to TRBJ1-6; 7 bases agree with TRBD1. Per the germline V gene, CDR1 is SGHKS and CDR2 is YYEKEE (reference sequence). V was pared by 5 bases and J by 9 bases, with 8 bases of the junction left unmatched. The CDR3 has 14 amino acids.

This sequence joins TRBV19 and TRBJ2-1; TRBD2 matches at 7 bases. From germline, CDR1 is LNHDA and CDR2 SQIVND (reference sequence). This CDR3 comprises 17 residues. With V trimmed by 7 bases and J by 1 base, 13 bases remained unmatched. The CDR3 here is CASTLNPGGGSYNEQFF. The CDR3 coding sequence is TGTGCCAGTACCCTAAATCCGGGAGGCGGATCCTACAATGAGCAGTTCTTC.

J is TRBJ2-1 and V is TRBV19; 8 bases fit TRBD1. CDR1 LNHDA and CDR2 SQIVND come from the germline V gene (reference sequence). With V trimmed by 7 bases and J by 5 bases, 7 bases remained unmatched. This CDR3 comprises 14 residues. The CDR3 nucleotides are TGTGCCAGTACCCCCGGACAGGGCAACAATGAGCAGTTCTTC. It encodes CASTPGQGNNEQFF.

The V and J genes are TRBV9 and TRBJ2-1, with 11 bases identical to TRBD2. The CDR3 runs to 18 residues. CDR1 is SGDLS, CDR2 YYNGEE, per germline. Trimming cost V 4 bases and J 12 bases; bases outside gene matches: 21. The DNA of the CDR3 is TGTGCCAGCAGCCTCGGGACTAGCGGTACACGTCGCGGGAGGACGCAGTTCTTC. Its translation is CASSLGTSGTRRGRTQFF.

The rearrangement uses TRBV7-2 and TRBJ2-7; TRBD2 matches at 7 bases. The CDR3 is made up of 12 amino acids. Looked up from germline, CDR1 is SGHTA and CDR2 is FQGNSA. The junction had 4 bases not matched to a gene; V was cut back by 2 bases and J by 9 bases. The CDR3: CASSLRGDWQYF. Written as DNA, the CDR3 is TGTGCCAGCAGCTTACGGGGGGATTGGCAGTACTTC.

The rearrangement joins TRBV2 to TRBJ2-3; 8 positions agree with TRBD2. This CDR3 has 14 residues. The ends lost 4 bases at V and 1 base at J; junction bases unmatched: 1. The germline V gene encodes CDR1 SNHLY and CDR2 FYNNEI. This CDR3 reads CASSVLAGTDTQYF. DNA for the CDR3: TGTGCCAGCAGTGTACTAGCGGGCACAGATACGCAGTATTTT.

Regarding this clone: Mismatch with germline at one junction end may stem from a read error. This chain links TRBV5-1 with TRBJ2-5; D ambiguous. Matching the DNA end better, TRBJ2-7 makes the J call doubtful. The length of the CDR3 is 13 residues. Germline V gene lookup returns CDR1 SGHRS and CDR2 YFSETQ. In DNA, the CDR3 is TGCGTCAGCAGCTTGGACCGCGGATACGAGCAGTACTTC. Translated: CVSSLDRGYEQYF.

The CDR3 protein is CASSWDRGRPETQYF. In nucleotides, the CDR3 is TGTGCCAGCAGCTGGGACAGGGGGCGCCCCGAGACCCAGTACTTC. The V call is TRBV11-1, the J call TRBJ2-5, with 12 nucleotides matching TRBD1. The CDR3 runs to 15 residues. Germline loops: CDR1 SGHAT, CDR2 FQDESV (reference sequence). V was pared by 4 bases and J by 5 bases, with 5 bases of the junction left unmatched.

V and J are TRBV19 and TRBJ1-1; D gene unclear. CDR1 and CDR2 (germline): LNHDA, SQIVND (reference sequence). This CDR3 contains 14 residues. V dropped 3 bases and J dropped 1 base, with 9 bases sitting between them. Written as DNA, the CDR3 is TGTGCCAGTAGTATCCGACTGGCGAACACTGAAGCTTTCTTT. Its translation is CASSIRLANTEAFF.

The chain is built from TRBV29-1 and TRBJ2-5, with 8 bases lining up with TRBD1. Trimming removed 4 bases from V and 5 bases from J; junction bases left unmatched: 6. This CDR3 contains 13 residues. Germline CDR1 reads SQVTM; CDR2 reads ANQGSEA. The CDR3 loop reads CSVGRTGIETQYF. CDR3 DNA: TGCAGCGTTGGCCGGACAGGGATTGAGACCCAGTACTTC.

The chain combines TRBV10-1 with TRBJ2-3; 9 bases map to TRBD2. This CDR3 is built from 15 residues. Germline-derived CDR1 and CDR2 are WNHNN and SYGVQD (reference sequence). V shed 5 bases and J 6 bases; nucleotides not matched to a gene: 9. CDR3 bases: TGCGCCAGCAGTCTCACGCGGGGGGGCCAGGATACGCAGTATTTT. This codes for CASSLTRGGQDTQYF.

The chain employs TRBV6-6 and TRBJ2-5; 8 nucleotides agree with TRBD1. The J segment lost 1 base and the V segment lost 5 bases, leaving 6 bases of the junction unmatched. The CDR3 length is 15 residues. The V gene's germline CDR1 is MNHNY and CDR2 SVGAGI (reference sequence). CDR3 sequence: CASSLLDRGQETQYF. CDR3 DNA: TGTGCCAGCAGTCTACTCGACAGGGGCCAAGAGACCCAGTACTTC.

The chain links TRBV30 to TRBJ1-3; D not resolved. V was trimmed by 6 bases and J by 4 bases, leaving 7 bases between them. This CDR3 spans 11 amino acids. Germline loops: CDR1 GTSNPN, CDR2 SVGIG (reference sequence). Here the CDR3 reads CACGGGNTIYF. In DNA form, the CDR3 reads TGTGCCTGCGGTGGCGGAAACACCATATATTTT.

This clone was detected only once. The gene calls are TRBV5-1 and TRBJ2-7; 9 bases are shared with TRBD2. Germline lookup yields CDR1 SGHRS and CDR2 YFSETQ. The junction had 10 bases not matched to a gene; V was cut back by 0 bases and J by 6 bases. The CDR3 totals 16 residues. The CDR3 nucleotides are TGCGCCAGCAGCTTGGCCGGGACTAGCTACTCCCCCGAGCAGTACTTC. Translating it yields CASSLAGTSYSPEQYF. Full variable domain (outside the CDR3, taken from reference TRBV5-1 and TRBJ2-7): KAGVTQTPRYLIKTRGQQVTLSCSPISGHRSVSWYQQTPGQGLQFLFEYFSETQRNKGNFPGRFSGRQFSNSRSEMNVSTLELGDSALYLCASSLAGTSYSPEQYFGPGTRLTVT.

The rearrangement joins TRBV27 to TRBJ2-3; D call uncertain. The germline gives CDR1 MNHEY, CDR2 SMNVEV (reference sequence). V was trimmed by 4 bases and J by 2 bases, leaving 7 bases between them. This CDR3 region has 13 residues. As DNA, the CDR3 is TGTGCCAGCAGTTGGGCCTCCACAGATACGCAGTATTTT. Protein sequence: CASSWASTDTQYF.

CDR3 sequence: CASSATSAQPTDTQYF. The CDR3 DNA reads as TGTGCCAGCAGCGCCACTAGCGCGCAACCCACAGATACGCAGTATTTT. V and J are TRBV9 and TRBJ2-3; 7 bases fit TRBD2. Germline V lookup: CDR1 SGDLS, CDR2 YYNGEE. The V segment lost 3 bases and the J segment 2 bases; nucleotides outside the gene matches: 9. This CDR3 is 16 amino acids long.

The chain has TRBV5-4 and TRBJ2-1, with D perhaps TRBD2 (5 bases). V was clipped by 2 bases and J by 5 bases, with 14 bases between them. CDR1 and CDR2 (germline): SGHNT, YYREEE (reference sequence). The CDR3 spans 15 residues. In nucleotides, the CDR3 is TGTGCCAGCAGCTTTTATGGGAGTCTCAACAATGAGCAGTTCTTC. This translates into CASSFYGSLNNEQFF.

This clone was detected only once. The rearrangement links TRBV7-6 to TRBJ2-7; weak D call: TRBD1 (5 bases). The CDR3 runs to 13 residues. The V gene's germline CDR1 is SGHVS and CDR2 FNYEAQ. Deletions cut 5 bases from V and 6 bases from J, with 14 bases between. The DNA for the CDR3 is TGTGCCAGCAGCCAAAGGCCCAGGGCCGAGCAGTACTTC. This sequence encodes CASSQRPRAEQYF.

The gene calls are TRBV7-9 and TRBJ2-1; TRBD2 matches at 14 bases. Germline lookup yields CDR1 SEHNR and CDR2 FQNEAQ (reference sequence). With 3 bases clipped from V and 9 bases from J, the junction kept 10 bases outside the gene matches. This CDR3 is built from 17 residues. The CDR3 loop is CASSLGGLAGGIREQFF. In nucleotides, the CDR3 is TGTGCCAGCAGCTTGGGAGGACTAGCGGGGGGCATTCGTGAGCAGTTCTTC.

The genes are TRBV7-9 and TRBJ2-2, with D unresolved. CDR3 size: 13 residues. Per germline, CDR1 SEHNR and CDR2 FQNEAQ (reference sequence). V lost 6 bases, J lost 6 bases, and 11 bases lay in between. The CDR3 nucleotides are TGTGCCAGCAGTTGGCAGGCGTCCGGGGAGCTGTTTTTT. Residues: CASSWQASGELFF.

The chain joins TRBV6-1 to TRBJ1-2, with D possibly TRBD1 on 6 matching bases. The V gene lost 11 bases and the J gene lost 0 bases, with 19 bases spanning the gap. The CDR3 covers 15 residues. Germline V CDR1 and CDR2: MNHNS, SASEGT. The CDR3 region is CAALRGDTANYGYTF. CDR3 DNA: TGTGCCGCCCTACGGGGGGACACCGCTAACTATGGCTACACCTTC.

The V gene is TRBV28, the J gene TRBJ2-4; 7 nucleotides line up with TRBD1. The CDR3 has 15 residues. V gave up 5 bases and J gave up 3 bases; unmatched junction bases: 7. Germline CDR1 is MDHEN and CDR2 is SYDVKM. The CDR3 reads CASSAPGQNKNIQYF. The CDR3 DNA sequence: TGTGCCAGCAGTGCGCCGGGACAGAACAAAAACATTCAGTACTTC.

V is TRBV19 and J is TRBJ1-6; D ambiguous. The germline gives CDR1 LNHDA, CDR2 SQIVND (reference sequence). The CDR3 has 15 amino acids. Trimming stripped 4 bases from V and 2 bases from J, with 9 bases between. As DNA, the CDR3 is TGTGCCAGTAGTACCGACGGGGCCTATAATTCACCCCTCCACTTT. Protein sequence: CASSTDGAYNSPLHF.

This clone was seen a few times. J is TRBJ1-5 and V is TRBV2, with D maybe TRBD1 (5 bases). The CDR3 has 14 residues. The V gene's germline CDR1 is SNHLY and CDR2 FYNNEI. The germline V and J ends were trimmed by 1 base and 7 bases, with 11 bases remaining between them. CDR3 region: CASSEGRVRQPQHF. The CDR3 DNA sequence: TGTGCCAGCAGTGAAGGCAGGGTCCGACAGCCCCAGCATTTT.